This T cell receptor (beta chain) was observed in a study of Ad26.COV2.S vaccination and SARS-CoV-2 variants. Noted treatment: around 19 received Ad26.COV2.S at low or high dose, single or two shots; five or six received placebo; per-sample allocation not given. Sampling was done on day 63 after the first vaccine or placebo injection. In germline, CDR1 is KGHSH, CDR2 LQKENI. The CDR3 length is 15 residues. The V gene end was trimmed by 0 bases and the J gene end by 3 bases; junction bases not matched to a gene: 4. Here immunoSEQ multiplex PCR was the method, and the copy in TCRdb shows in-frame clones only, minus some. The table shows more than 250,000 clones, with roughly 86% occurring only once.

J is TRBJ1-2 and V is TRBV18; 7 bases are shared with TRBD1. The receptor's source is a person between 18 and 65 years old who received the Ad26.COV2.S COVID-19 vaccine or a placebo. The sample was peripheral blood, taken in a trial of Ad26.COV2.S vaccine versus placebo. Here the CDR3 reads CASSPPGTAYYGYTF. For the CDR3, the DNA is TGTGCCAGCTCACCACCAGGGACAGCCTACTATGGCTACACCTTC.